Presented here are 8 T cell receptor beta chains from one specimen sequenced in a study of read filtering for tumor transcriptome and immune sequencing. This library used approximately 370 ng RNA and molecular barcoded adaptors spanning alpha/delta and beta/gamma chains. MiXCR, applied by TCRdb to the reads, yields one record per CDR3 protein. The data contain approximately 90,000 distinct CDR3 sequences, roughly 21% of them singletons. Material for sequencing was a population of CD138-negative cells sorted from bone marrow. These receptors were collected from a donor over 35 with multiple myeloma.

As for this clonotype: A much larger clone lies a single base off, so this may be a read error. The chain has TRBV7-3 and TRBJ2-2; possibly TRBD1 or TRBD2 for D (5 bases each). The CDR3 runs 13 residues. Germline CDR1 reads SGHTA; CDR2 reads FQGTGA. The DNA for the CDR3 is TGTGCCAGCAGCCCCCTCCCTGCCGGGGCGCTGTTTTTT. Its translation is CASSPLPAGALFF. Using reference TRBV7-3 and TRBJ2-2 for the parts outside the CDR3, the full variable domain is GAGVSQTPSNKVTEKGKYVELRCDPISGHTALYWYRQSLGQGPEFLIYFQGTGAADDSGLPNDRFFAVRPEGSVSTLKIQRTERGDSAVYLCASSPLPAGALFFGEGSRLTVL.

About this clonotype: This may be a read error: a much more frequent sequence differs by one nucleotide. This chain links TRBV2 with TRBJ1-5; TRBD1 agrees at 7 bases. The trim removed 3 bases at V and 4 bases at J, leaving 0 bases unmatched. Germline CDR1 SNHLY, CDR2 FYNNEI. The CDR3 runs to 13 residues. The CDR3 nucleotides read TGTGCCAGCAGTGAGACAGGGAATCAGCCCCAGCATTTT. Its protein product is CASSETGNQPQHF.

This clonotype is classed as medium-sized. CDR3 nucleotides: TGTGCCAGCAGTCCCGCTAGCGGGGGGGCGAATGAGCAGTTCTTC. Its translation is CASSPASGGANEQFF. The chain is built from TRBV28 and TRBJ2-1; 12 bases agree with TRBD2. The V segment lost 5 bases and the J segment 7 bases; nucleotides outside the gene matches: 6. This CDR3 has 15 amino acids. CDR1 is MDHEN and CDR2 is SYDVKM in the germline V gene.

Ten or more counts support this clonotype. The rearrangement joins TRBV4-1 to TRBJ2-1, with 9 bases lining up with TRBD2. V lost 7 bases and J lost 0; bases outside the gene matches: 7. The CDR3 loop spans 16 amino acids. The germline V gene has CDR1 MGHRA and CDR2 YSYEKL. For the CDR3, the DNA is TGCGCCAGCACTCCCCGCGGGGGGGTCTCCTACAATGAGCAGTTCTTC. It yields the protein CASTPRGGVSYNEQFF.

Only a few counts were recorded for this clonotype. The chain employs TRBV15 and TRBJ2-4; D is ambiguous. Between the trimmed V and J ends, which lost 0 bases and 6 bases, there was a span of 12 bases. This CDR3 has 15 residues. Germline CDR1 reads LNHNV; CDR2 reads YYDKDF (reference sequence). The CDR3 spells CATSRDQTALNIQYF. CDR3 bases: TGTGCCACCAGCAGAGATCAAACAGCCCTAAACATTCAGTACTTC.

This clonotype showed up many times. The chain joins TRBV29-1 to TRBJ1-4; perhaps TRBD1 as D (5 bases). There are 13 residues in the CDR3. Germline V gene sequence: CDR1 SQVTM, CDR2 ANQGSEA. Trimming pared 4 bases from V and 10 bases from J, leaving 16 bases between. The CDR3 is CSVAQGGDGKLFF. The CDR3 DNA reads as TGCAGCGTTGCCCAGGGAGGGGACGGAAAACTGTTTTTT.

This chain links TRBV6-1 with TRBJ2-3, with 7 positions matching TRBD1. The V segment lost 5 bases and the J segment 6 bases; nucleotides outside the gene matches: 11. The germline V gene has CDR1 MNHNS and CDR2 SASEGT. There are 15 residues in the CDR3. This CDR3 reads CASSLGQPGMDTQYF. In DNA, the CDR3 is TGTGCCAGCAGTCTGGGACAGCCAGGGATGGATACGCAGTATTTT.

This clonotype was seen ten or more times. This sequence joins TRBV28 and TRBJ2-3; TRBD1 matches at 8 bases. Germline CDR1 is MDHEN and CDR2 is SYDVKM. Unmatched junction bases numbered 11, after V lost 5 bases and J lost 4 bases. CDR3 length equals 16 residues. CDR3 amino acids: CASSPRPGTGPDTQYF. As DNA, the CDR3 is TGTGCCAGCAGTCCCCGACCCGGGACAGGTCCAGATACGCAGTATTTT. The variable domain in full, completed from reference TRBV28 and TRBJ2-3, reads DVKVTQSSRYLVKRTGEKVFLECVQDMDHENMFWYRQDPGLGLRLIYFSYDVKMKEKGDIPEGYSVSREKKERFSLILESASTNQTSMYLCASSPRPGTGPDTQYFGPGTRLTVL.